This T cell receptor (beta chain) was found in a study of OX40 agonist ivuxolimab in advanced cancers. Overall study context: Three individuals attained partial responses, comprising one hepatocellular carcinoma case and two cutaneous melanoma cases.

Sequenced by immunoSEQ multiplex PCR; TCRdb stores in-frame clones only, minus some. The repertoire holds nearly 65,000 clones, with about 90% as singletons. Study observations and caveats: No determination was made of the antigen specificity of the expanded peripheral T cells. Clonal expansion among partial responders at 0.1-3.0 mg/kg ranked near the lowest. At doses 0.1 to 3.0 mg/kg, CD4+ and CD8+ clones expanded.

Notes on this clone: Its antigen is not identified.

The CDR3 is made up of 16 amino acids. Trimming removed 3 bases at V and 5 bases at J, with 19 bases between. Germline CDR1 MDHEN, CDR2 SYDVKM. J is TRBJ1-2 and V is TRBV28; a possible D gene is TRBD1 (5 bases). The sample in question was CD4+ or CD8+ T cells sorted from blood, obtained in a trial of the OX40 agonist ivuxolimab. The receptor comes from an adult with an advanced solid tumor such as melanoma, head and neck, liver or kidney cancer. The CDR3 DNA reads TGTGCCAGCAGTTTTATCCTGGGGGGGGATGATTATGGCTACACCTTC. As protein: CASSFILGGDDYGYTF.